This T cell receptor beta chain was identified during a study of Graves' ophthalmopathy and Graves' hyperthyroidism. Whole-study results and caveats: The blood repertoire also included most expanded thyroid clonotypes above 0.001 frequency.

Losses at the gene ends were 6 bases for V and 7 bases for J; bases not matched to a gene: 9. Germline CDR1 reads DFQATT; CDR2 reads SNEGSKA (reference sequence). This CDR3 comprises 14 residues. None of the included patients had other autoimmune diseases, uncontrolled infections, pregnancy or lactation, as these led to exclusion. Physicians reached a diagnosis by relying on clinical symptoms, serum thyroxine, TRAb, thyroid ultrasound and orbital computed tomography. The PBMCs had their origin in approximately 10 ml of fresh peripheral blood. This clonotype was found a few times. Its antigen is not identified. RNA transcripts were the template, and TCR beta CDR3 regions were amplified from them. First-round RT-PCR relied on HTBI primers, and a second-round multiplex PCR came next. One entry per CDR3 protein, called by TCRdb with MiXCR from the multiplex PCR reads. The data show 360,000 or so distinct CDR3 sequences, about 17% seen once.

The rearrangement joins TRBV20-1 to TRBJ1-2; 12 nucleotides match TRBD1. This receptor was taken from a woman under 30 with Graves' ophthalmopathy. Material: peripheral blood. CDR3 sequence: CSAVRDRGQGGYTF. The CDR3 region has the DNA TGCAGTGCGGTCCGGGACAGGGGGCAGGGTGGCTACACCTTC.